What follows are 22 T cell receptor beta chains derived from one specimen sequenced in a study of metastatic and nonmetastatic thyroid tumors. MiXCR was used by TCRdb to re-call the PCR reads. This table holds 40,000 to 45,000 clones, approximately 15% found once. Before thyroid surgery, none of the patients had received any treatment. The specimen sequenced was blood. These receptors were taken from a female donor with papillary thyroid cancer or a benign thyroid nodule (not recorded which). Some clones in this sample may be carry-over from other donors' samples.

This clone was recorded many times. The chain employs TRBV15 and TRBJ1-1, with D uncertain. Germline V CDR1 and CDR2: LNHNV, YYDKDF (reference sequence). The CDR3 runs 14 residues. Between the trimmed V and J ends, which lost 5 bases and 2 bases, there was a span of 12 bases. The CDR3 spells CATSVYDGNTEAFF. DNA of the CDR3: TGTGCCACCAGCGTATACGACGGCAACACTGAAGCTTTCTTT.

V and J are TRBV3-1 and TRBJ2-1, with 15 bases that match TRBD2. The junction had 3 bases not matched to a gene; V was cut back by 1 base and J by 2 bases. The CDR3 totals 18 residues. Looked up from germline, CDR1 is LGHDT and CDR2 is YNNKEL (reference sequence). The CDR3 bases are TGTGCCAGCAGCCAAGTCGGACTAGCGGGAGGGACCTACAATGAGCAGTTCTTC. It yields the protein CASSQVGLAGGTYNEQFF.

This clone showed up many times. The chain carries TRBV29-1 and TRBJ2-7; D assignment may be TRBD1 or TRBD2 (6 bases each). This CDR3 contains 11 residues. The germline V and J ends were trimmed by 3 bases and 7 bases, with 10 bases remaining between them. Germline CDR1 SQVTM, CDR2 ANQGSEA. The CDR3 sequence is CSVEGGPEQYF. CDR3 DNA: TGCAGCGTTGAGGGGGGCCCAGAGCAGTACTTC.

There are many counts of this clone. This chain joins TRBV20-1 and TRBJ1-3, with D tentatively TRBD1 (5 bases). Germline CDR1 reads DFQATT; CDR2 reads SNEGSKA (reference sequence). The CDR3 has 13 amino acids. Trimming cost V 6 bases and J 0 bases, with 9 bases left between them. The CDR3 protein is CSARGPSGNTIYF. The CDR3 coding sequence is TGCAGTGCAAGGGGACCCTCTGGAAACACCATATATTTT.

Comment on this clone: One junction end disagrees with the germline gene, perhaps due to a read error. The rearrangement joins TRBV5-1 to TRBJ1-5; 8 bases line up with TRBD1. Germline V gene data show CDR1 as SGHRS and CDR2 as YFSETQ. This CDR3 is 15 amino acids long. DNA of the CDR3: TGCGCCAGCAGCTTGGACCCAGGGGGCAATAAGCCCCAGCATTTT. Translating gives CASSLDPGGNKPQHF.

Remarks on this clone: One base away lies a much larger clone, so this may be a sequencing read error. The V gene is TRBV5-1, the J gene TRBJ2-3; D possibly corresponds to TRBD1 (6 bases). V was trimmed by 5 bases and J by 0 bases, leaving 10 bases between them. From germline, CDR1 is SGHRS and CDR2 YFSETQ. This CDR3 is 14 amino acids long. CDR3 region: CASSSQGSTDTQYF. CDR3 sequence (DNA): TGCGCCAGCAGTAGTCAGGGGAGCACAGATACGCAGTATTTT.

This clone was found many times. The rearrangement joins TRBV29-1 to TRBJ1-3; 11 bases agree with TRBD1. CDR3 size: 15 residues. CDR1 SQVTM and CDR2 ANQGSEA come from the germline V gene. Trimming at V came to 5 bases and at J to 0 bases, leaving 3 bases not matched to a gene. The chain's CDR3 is CSVLDRGLSGNTIYF. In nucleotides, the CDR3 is TGCAGCGTTCTGGACAGGGGGCTCTCTGGAAACACCATATATTTT.

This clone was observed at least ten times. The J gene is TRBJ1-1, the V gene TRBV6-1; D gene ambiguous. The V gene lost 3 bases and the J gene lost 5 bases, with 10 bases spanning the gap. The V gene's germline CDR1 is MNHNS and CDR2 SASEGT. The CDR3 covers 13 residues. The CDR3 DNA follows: TGTGCCAGCAGTGATGGTTCACGGACTGAAGCTTTCTTT. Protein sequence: CASSDGSRTEAFF.

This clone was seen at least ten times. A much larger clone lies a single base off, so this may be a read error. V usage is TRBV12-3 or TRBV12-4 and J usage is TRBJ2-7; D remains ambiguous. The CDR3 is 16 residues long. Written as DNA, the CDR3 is TGTGCCAGCAGTTTTAAGGTGTGGGGTTTGAGCTACGAGCAGTGCTTC. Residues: CASSFKVWGLSYEQCF.

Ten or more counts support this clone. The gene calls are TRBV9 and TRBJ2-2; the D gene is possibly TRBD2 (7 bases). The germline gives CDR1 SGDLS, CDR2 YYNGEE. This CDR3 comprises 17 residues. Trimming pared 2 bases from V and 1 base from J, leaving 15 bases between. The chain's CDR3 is CASSVHTGRENTGELFF. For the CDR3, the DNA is TGTGCCAGCAGCGTCCATACAGGGAGGGAGAACACCGGGGAGCTGTTTTTT.

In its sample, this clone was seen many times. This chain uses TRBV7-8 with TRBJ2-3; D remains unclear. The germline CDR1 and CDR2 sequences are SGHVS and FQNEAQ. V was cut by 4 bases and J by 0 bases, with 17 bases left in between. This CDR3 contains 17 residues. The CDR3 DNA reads TGTGCCAGCAGCTCCCAACCTCGACAAACTAGCACAGATACGCAGTATTTT. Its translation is CASSSQPRQTSTDTQYF.

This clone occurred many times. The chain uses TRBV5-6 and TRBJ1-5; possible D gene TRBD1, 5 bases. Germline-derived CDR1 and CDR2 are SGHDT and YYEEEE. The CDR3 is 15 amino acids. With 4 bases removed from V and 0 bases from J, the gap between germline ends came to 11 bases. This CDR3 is CASSPGRNSNQPQHF. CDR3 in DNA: TGTGCCAGCAGCCCGGGACGGAATAGCAATCAGCCCCAGCATTTT.

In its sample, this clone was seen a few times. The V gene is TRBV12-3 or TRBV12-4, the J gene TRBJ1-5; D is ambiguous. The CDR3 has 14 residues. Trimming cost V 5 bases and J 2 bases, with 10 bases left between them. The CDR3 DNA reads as TGTGCCAGCAGTAAGGACGGTCGCAATCAGCCCCAGCATTTT. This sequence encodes CASSKDGRNQPQHF.

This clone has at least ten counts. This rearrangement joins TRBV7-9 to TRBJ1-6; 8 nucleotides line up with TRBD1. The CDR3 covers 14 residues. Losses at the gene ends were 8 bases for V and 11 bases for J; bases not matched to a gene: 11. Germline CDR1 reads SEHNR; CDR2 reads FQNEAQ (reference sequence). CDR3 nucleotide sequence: TGTGCCAGCCGACCGACAGGGGATTATCCACCCCTCCACTTT. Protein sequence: CASRPTGDYPPLHF.

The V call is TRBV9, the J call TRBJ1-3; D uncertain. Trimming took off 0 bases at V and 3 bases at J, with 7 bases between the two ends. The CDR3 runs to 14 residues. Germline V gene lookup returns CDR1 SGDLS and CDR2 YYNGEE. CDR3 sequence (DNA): TGTGCCAGCAGCGTAGATCAGATTGGAAACACCATATATTTT. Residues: CASSVDQIGNTIYF. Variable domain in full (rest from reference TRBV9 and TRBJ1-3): DSGVTQTPKHLITATGQRVTLRCSPRSGDLSVYWYQQSLDQGLQFLIQYYNGEERAKGNILERFSAQQFPDLHSELNLSSLELGDSALYFCASSVDQIGNTIYFGEGSWLTVV.

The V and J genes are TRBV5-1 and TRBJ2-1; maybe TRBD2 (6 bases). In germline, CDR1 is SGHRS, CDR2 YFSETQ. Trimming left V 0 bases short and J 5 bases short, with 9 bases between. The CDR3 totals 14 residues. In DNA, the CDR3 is TGCGCCAGCAGCTTGGCCGGGACTCACAATGAGCAGTTCTTC. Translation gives CASSLAGTHNEQFF.

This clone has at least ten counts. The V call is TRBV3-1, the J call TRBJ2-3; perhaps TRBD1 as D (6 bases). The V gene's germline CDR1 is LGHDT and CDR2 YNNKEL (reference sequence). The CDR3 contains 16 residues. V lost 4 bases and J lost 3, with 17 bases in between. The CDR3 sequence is CASSPGRGSNTDTQYF. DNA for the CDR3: TGTGCCAGCAGCCCAGGAAGGGGGAGTAATACAGATACGCAGTATTTT.

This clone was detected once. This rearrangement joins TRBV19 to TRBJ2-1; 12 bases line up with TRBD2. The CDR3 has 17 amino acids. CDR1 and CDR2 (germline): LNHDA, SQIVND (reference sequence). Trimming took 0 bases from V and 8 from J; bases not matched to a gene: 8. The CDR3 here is CASSIDTSGRYGYEQFF. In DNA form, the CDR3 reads TGTGCCAGTAGTATAGATACTAGCGGGAGGTACGGCTATGAGCAGTTCTTC.

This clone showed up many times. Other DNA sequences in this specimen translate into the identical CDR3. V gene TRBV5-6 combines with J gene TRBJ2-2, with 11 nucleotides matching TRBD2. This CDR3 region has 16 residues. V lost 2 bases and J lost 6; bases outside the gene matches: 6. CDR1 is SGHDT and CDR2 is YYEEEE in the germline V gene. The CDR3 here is CASSFYSGGASGELFF. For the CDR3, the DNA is TGTGCCAGCAGCTTCTATAGCGGGGGGGCGTCCGGGGAGCTGTTTTTT. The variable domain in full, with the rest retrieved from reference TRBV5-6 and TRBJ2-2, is DAGVTQSPTHLIKTRGQQVTLRCSPKSGHDTVSWYQQALGQGPQFIFQYYEEEERQRGNFPDRFSGHQFPNYSSELNVNALLLGDSALYLCASSFYSGGASGELFFGEGSRLTVL.

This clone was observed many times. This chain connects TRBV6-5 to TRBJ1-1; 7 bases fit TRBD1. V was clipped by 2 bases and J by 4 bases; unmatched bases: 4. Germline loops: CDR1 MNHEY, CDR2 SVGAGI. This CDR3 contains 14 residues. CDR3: CASSYGSGGTEAFF. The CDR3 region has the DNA TGTGCCAGCAGTTACGGTTCAGGGGGCACTGAAGCTTTCTTT.

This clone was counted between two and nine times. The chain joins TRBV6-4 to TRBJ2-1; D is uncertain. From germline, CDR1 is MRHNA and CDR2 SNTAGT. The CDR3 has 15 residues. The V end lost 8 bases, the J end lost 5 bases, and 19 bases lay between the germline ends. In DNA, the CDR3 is TGTGCCAGCGGTTCTTTAATATCGAGAAACAATGAGCAGTTCTTC. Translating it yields CASGSLISRNNEQFF.

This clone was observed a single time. CDR3 coding DNA: TGTGCCAGCAGCTTAGGAGTGAACTCTGGAAACACCATATATTTT. It encodes CASSLGVNSGNTIYF. The gene calls are TRBV7-8 and TRBJ1-3; D gene ambiguous. The CDR3 is made up of 15 amino acids. V lost 1 base to trimming and J lost 0 bases, with 7 bases between them. Germline CDR1 reads SGHVS; CDR2 reads FQNEAQ.